These 20 T cell receptor beta chains were all obtained from the same sample, sequenced in a study of T cell repertoires in cytomegalovirus infection. Via MiXCR, TCRdb re-called the reads, giving one row per CDR3 protein. The table lists under 300,000 distinct CDR3 sequences, roughly an eighth of them singletons. The source material was PBMCs. Receptors were obtained from a human donor in good health (CMV status not recorded). Some clones in this sample may be carry-over from other donors' samples.

This clonotype was recorded at least ten times. CDR3 in amino acids: CASSIGTGEKLFF. The CDR3 DNA sequence: TGTGCCAGTAGTATCGGGACTGGTGAAAAACTGTTTTTT. The V and J genes are TRBV19 and TRBJ1-4, with D perhaps matching TRBD1 (5 bases). The CDR3 totals 13 residues. Germline-derived CDR1 and CDR2 are LNHDA and SQIVND (reference sequence). The V end lost 3 bases, the J end lost 7 bases, and 9 bases lay between the germline ends. The variable domain in full, with the rest retrieved from reference TRBV19 and TRBJ1-4, is DGGITQSPKYLFRKEGQNVTLSCEQNLNHDAMYWYRQDPGQGLRLIYYSQIVNDFQKGDIAEGYSVSREKKESFPLTVTSAQKNPTAFYLCASSIGTGEKLFFGSGTQLSVL.

This clonotype appeared many times. The genes are TRBV5-6 and TRBJ1-5, with D perhaps TRBD1 (6 bases). The germline V and J ends were trimmed by 3 bases and 1 base, with 17 bases remaining between them. Per germline, CDR1 SGHDT and CDR2 YYEEEE. The CDR3 loop spans 17 amino acids. The CDR3 is CASSSSLGQPSNQPQHF. The CDR3, as DNA: TGTGCCAGCAGCTCCAGCCTAGGACAGCCAAGCAATCAGCCCCAGCATTTT.

V gene TRBV29-1 combines with J gene TRBJ2-7, with D perhaps matching TRBD2 (5 bases). V gave up 4 bases and J gave up 2 bases, with 12 bases separating them. The CDR3 runs 13 residues. In germline, CDR1 is SQVTM, CDR2 ANQGSEA. CDR3 in amino acids: CSVGGWETYEQYF. In DNA form, the CDR3 reads TGCAGCGTTGGCGGTTGGGAGACCTACGAGCAGTACTTC.

This clonotype was seen only a few times. This chain joins TRBV12-3 or TRBV12-4 and TRBJ1-2; perhaps TRBD1 as D (6 bases). The CDR3 is made up of 14 amino acids. Trimming took 2 bases from V and 4 from J, leaving 11 bases between them. The CDR3 sequence is CASSLTGGPYGYTF. In nucleotides, the CDR3 is TGTGCCAGCAGTTTAACCGGGGGGCCCTATGGCTACACCTTC.

This clonotype was detected ten times or more. Here the CDR3 reads CASSFRRLAGNEQFF. CDR3 sequence (DNA): TGTGCCAGCAGCTTCCGAAGACTAGCGGGCAATGAGCAGTTCTTC. The J gene is TRBJ2-1, the V gene TRBV7-2, with 10 bases matching TRBD2. The length of the CDR3 is 15 residues. Trimming at V came to 3 bases and at J to 6 bases, leaving 5 bases not matched to a gene. The germline V gene encodes CDR1 SGHTA and CDR2 FQGNSA.

Ten or more counts support this clonotype. The chain is built from TRBV19 and TRBJ1-3; possibly TRBD1 for D (5 bases). Trimming shortened V by 6 bases and J by 4 bases, and 16 bases separated the two germline ends. The CDR3 is made up of 15 amino acids. Germline CDR1 reads LNHDA; CDR2 reads SQIVND (reference sequence). The CDR3, as DNA: TGTGCCAGTAGCCCTGCGGGGGGAACGGGAAACACCATATATTTT. It yields the protein CASSPAGGTGNTIYF.

This clonotype has just one count. The V call is TRBV6-5, the J call TRBJ2-5; tentatively, D is TRBD1 or TRBD2 (5 bases each). Germline V gene lookup returns CDR1 MNHEY and CDR2 SVGAGI. There are 15 residues in the CDR3. V lost 5 bases and J lost 0, with 13 bases in between. The CDR3 DNA follows: TGTGCCAGCAGTAGGGGTTTGCGGGACCAAGAGACCCAGTACTTC. Protein: CASSRGLRDQETQYF.

The gene calls are TRBV6-5 and TRBJ1-5; D unclear. V lost 6 bases to trimming and J lost 0 bases, with 9 bases between them. The CDR3 has 14 amino acids. Per the germline V gene, CDR1 is MNHEY and CDR2 is SVGAGI. The CDR3 bases are TGTGCCAGCAGAAACAGTGATAGCAATCAGCCCCAGCATTTT. Translation: CASRNSDSNQPQHF.

In this sample, this clonotype turned up many times. The chain couples TRBV6-1 to TRBJ2-6; the match to TRBD2 covers 7 bases. The CDR3 has 16 residues. Germline trimming cut 6 bases from V and 1 base from J; bases unmatched to any gene: 6. The germline V gene encodes CDR1 MNHNS and CDR2 SASEGT. DNA of the CDR3: TGTGCCAGCAGCATCTCCGGGAGGTCTGGGGCCAACGTCCTGACTTTC. This codes for CASSISGRSGANVLTF.

This clonotype was detected ten times or more. The chain carries TRBV6-5 and TRBJ2-3; D possibly matches TRBD1 or TRBD2 (5 bases each). Germline V gene sequence: CDR1 MNHEY, CDR2 SVGAGI. Trimming removed 8 bases from V and 2 bases from J, with 17 bases in between. The CDR3 totals 15 residues. In DNA form, the CDR3 reads TGTGCCAGCCAAGGGGACCTCCGGACCACAGATACGCAGTATTTT. Protein sequence: CASQGDLRTTDTQYF.

This clonotype has a count of ten or more. The J gene is TRBJ1-1, the V gene TRBV28; D is uncertain. The CDR3 has 14 amino acids. Between the trimmed V and J ends, which lost 1 base and 1 base, there was a span of 7 bases. Germline V gene sequence: CDR1 MDHEN, CDR2 SYDVKM. CDR3 residues: CASSLYGENTEAFF. The CDR3 DNA reads TGTGCCAGCAGTTTATACGGCGAGAACACTGAAGCTTTCTTT.

This clonotype was picked up many times. The V gene is TRBV7-7, the J gene TRBJ2-5, with D unclear. Deletions cut 5 bases from V and 2 bases from J, with 9 bases between. This CDR3 region has 13 residues. Germline loops: CDR1 SSHAT, CDR2 FNYEAQ (reference sequence). The CDR3 protein is CASSRSEQETQYF. In nucleotides, the CDR3 is TGTGCCAGCAGCCGTAGTGAACAAGAGACCCAGTACTTC.

This clonotype was observed at least ten times. The chain joins TRBV28 to TRBJ1-1; a possible D gene is TRBD1 (6 bases). V was trimmed by 6 bases and J by 5 bases, leaving 19 bases between them. CDR1 is MDHEN and CDR2 is SYDVKM in the germline V gene. The CDR3 spans 15 residues. The chain's CDR3 is CASRGGGAEWTEAFF. The DNA for the CDR3 is TGTGCCAGCAGGGGCGGGGGGGCAGAGTGGACTGAAGCTTTCTTT.

The genes are TRBV5-4 and TRBJ2-2; 9 bases agree with TRBD1. Germline V gives CDR1 SGHNT, CDR2 YYREEE (reference sequence). This CDR3 comprises 16 residues. With 5 bases clipped from V and 6 bases from J, the junction kept 11 bases outside the gene matches. CDR3 residues: CASSSQGAQVAGELFF. In nucleotides, the CDR3 is TGTGCCAGCAGTTCACAGGGGGCGCAGGTGGCCGGGGAGCTGTTTTTT.

This clonotype was detected many times. The chain has TRBV6-6 and TRBJ2-2, with 11 bases fitting TRBD1. The CDR3 contains 17 residues. The germline V gene has CDR1 MNHNY and CDR2 SVGAGI (reference sequence). Trimming at V came to 5 bases and at J to 0 bases, leaving 5 bases not matched to a gene. CDR3 residues: CASSLDRGHPNTGELFF. The CDR3 bases are TGTGCCAGCAGTCTGGACAGGGGGCATCCGAACACCGGGGAGCTGTTTTTT.

Details on this clonotype: One base away lies a much larger clone, so this may be a sequencing read error. V and J are TRBV11-2 and TRBJ1-1; weak D call: TRBD1 (5 bases). From germline, CDR1 is SGHAT and CDR2 FQNNGV. The CDR3 is 14 residues long. The CDR3 loop is CAGSHSGDGTEAFF. The CDR3 coding sequence is TGTGCCGGCAGCCACTCGGGGGATGGAACTGAAGCTTTCTTT.

Only a few counts were recorded for this clonotype. The rearrangement links TRBV20-1 to TRBJ1-1, with 8 bases lining up with TRBD1. The germline V gene has CDR1 DFQATT and CDR2 SNEGSKA (reference sequence). The junction had 6 bases not matched to a gene; V was cut back by 2 bases and J by 1 base. The CDR3 covers 15 residues. The CDR3 region has the DNA TGCAGTGCTAGACTTACAGGGGGGCCGAACACTGAAGCTTTCTTT. Its protein product is CSARLTGGPNTEAFF.

This clonotype was observed many times. V usage is TRBV7-3 and J usage is TRBJ1-1, with 7 bases fitting TRBD1. Germline V gene lookup returns CDR1 SGHTA and CDR2 FQGTGA. The CDR3 loop spans 13 amino acids. The ends lost 5 bases at V and 7 bases at J; junction bases unmatched: 7. The CDR3 bases are TGTGCCAGCAGCCGCCGGGACAGCCTTGAAGCTTTCTTT. Protein: CASSRRDSLEAFF.

This rearrangement joins TRBV27 to TRBJ2-7; D unclear. V shed 9 bases and J shed 5 bases, with 14 bases lying between them. The germline CDR1 and CDR2 sequences are MNHEY and SMNVEV (reference sequence). The CDR3 runs to 12 residues. CDR3 in amino acids: CASWQAPHEQYF. The CDR3 DNA reads TGTGCCAGTTGGCAGGCCCCCCACGAGCAGTACTTC.

This clonotype came up many times. The genes are TRBV7-2 and TRBJ2-5; D remains unclear. Trimming shortened V by 5 bases and J by 5 bases, and 15 bases separated the two germline ends. There are 14 residues in the CDR3. From germline, CDR1 is SGHTA and CDR2 FQGNSA. The CDR3 spells CASSPPPLGETQYF. CDR3 nucleotide sequence: TGTGCCAGCAGCCCCCCCCCCTTGGGGGAGACCCAGTACTTC.